This TCR beta chain was recorded in a study of beta chain features in type 1 diabetes. Overall study findings and caveats: TCRB CDR3s from Type 1 diabetes patients were moderately but significantly shorter in all four CD4+ subsets. The cDNA sequencing approach could over-represent high-TCR-expressing cells. Sampled from patients, naive, central memory and Treg TCRB repertoires appeared more similar than those sampled from healthy donors.

CDR3 length: 15 residues. The germline CDR1 and CDR2 sequences are SGHTA and FQGNSA. Trimming took 4 bases from V and 0 from J, leaving 12 bases between them. Over 98% purity was reached by all sorted populations. Remarks on this clone: The antigen is unknown.

Expressed TCRB transcripts got sequenced, as all isolated RNA was reverse transcribed. Using immunoSEQ multiplex PCR, the repertoire was profiled, and TCRdb retains in-frame clones only, with some absent. The data contain under 250,000 clones, roughly 13% of them singletons. The rearrangement joins TRBV7-2 to TRBJ1-2; perhaps TRBD1 as D (6 bases). The receptor was derived from a middle-aged woman in good health. Sequenced: naive CD4+ T cells from blood. DNA of the CDR3: TGTGCCAGCAGCTCCAGACAGGACTCTAACTATGGCTACACCTTC. It codes for CASSSRQDSNYGYTF.